These 24 T cell receptor beta chains were all obtained from the same sample, sequenced in a study of T cell responses to AZD1222 COVID-19 vaccine. Measured with immunoSEQ multiplex PCR; TCRdb has only the in-frame clones, and not every one. The profile shows nearly 200,000 clones, 80% to 95% of them singletons. This specimen was peripheral blood, taken 28 days after the second AZD1222 dose. The receptor source for this set is an adult who received the AZD1222 COVID-19 vaccine.

V gene TRBV9 combines with J gene TRBJ2-3; TRBD2 is a possible D gene (6 bases). The CDR3 runs 16 residues. V gave up 0 bases and J gave up 0 bases, with 11 bases separating them. Germline V gives CDR1 SGDLS, CDR2 YYNGEE. The CDR3: CASSVGGTLSTDTQYF. CDR3 nucleotides: TGTGCCAGCAGCGTAGGCGGGACCCTTAGCACAGATACGCAGTATTTT.

The chain employs TRBV15 and TRBJ2-7; D is uncertain. Germline V gene lookup returns CDR1 LNHNV and CDR2 YYDKDF (reference sequence). The CDR3 extends over 14 amino acids. V lost 4 bases and J lost 2, with 12 bases in between. Here the CDR3 reads CATSIPGQPYEQYF. The CDR3 bases are TGTGCCACCAGCATACCGGGCCAACCCTACGAGCAGTACTTC.

This clone is a singleton in its sample. The chain combines TRBV11-2 with TRBJ1-1; a weak D match, TRBD1 (5 bases). This CDR3 region has 18 residues. The germline CDR1 and CDR2 sequences are SGHAT and FQNNGV. V lost 0 bases to trimming and J lost 1 base, with 18 bases between them. In nucleotides, the CDR3 is TGTGCCAGCAGCTTAGACCGTTGGGGGAAAACAAGGAACACTGAAGCTTTCTTT. Encoded protein: CASSLDRWGKTRNTEAFF.

The chain joins TRBV15 to TRBJ1-2, with a weak D call TRBD1 (5 bases). This CDR3 contains 13 residues. Trimming pared 4 bases from V and 6 bases from J, leaving 12 bases between. Germline assignment: CDR1 LNHNV and CDR2 YYDKDF (reference sequence). CDR3 in amino acids: CATSTRVPNGYTF. As DNA, the CDR3 is TGTGCCACCAGCACCAGGGTCCCAAATGGCTACACCTTC.

This sequence joins TRBV18 and TRBJ2-4; D remains unclear. CDR1 and CDR2 (germline): KGHSH, LQKENI. The CDR3 extends over 13 amino acids. The V end was cut by 3 bases, the J end by 9 bases, with 12 bases between. Here the CDR3 DNA reads TGTGCCAGCTCACCGGCTTCTGATGGCATTCAGTACTTC. Residues: CASSPASDGIQYF.

The rearrangement joins TRBV7-9 to TRBJ1-2; D uncertain. The CDR3 contains 15 residues. Germline CDR1 reads SEHNR; CDR2 reads FQNEAQ (reference sequence). V was cut by 4 bases and J by 4 bases, with 16 bases left in between. The CDR3: CASSSTPGNPYGYTF. The CDR3 nucleotides are TGTGCCAGCAGCTCGACCCCCGGGAACCCCTATGGCTACACCTTC.

The chain is built from TRBV10-1 and TRBJ1-4, with 8 bases aligning to TRBD1. CDR3 length equals 14 residues. The V gene's germline CDR1 is WNHNN and CDR2 SYGVQD (reference sequence). Trimming took 6 bases from V and 6 from J; bases not matched to a gene: 6. The CDR3 nucleotides are TGCGCCAGCAGAGAACCGACAGGGGATGAAAAACTGTTTTTT. This encodes CASREPTGDEKLFF.

This rearrangement joins TRBV30 to TRBJ1-1; tentatively, D is TRBD1 (5 bases). Trimming took 2 bases from V and 11 from J, leaving 12 bases between them. The CDR3 runs to 11 residues. From germline, CDR1 is GTSNPN and CDR2 SVGIG (reference sequence). The CDR3 loop reads CAWSPQDRAFF. CDR3 sequence (DNA): TGTGCCTGGAGTCCACAGGACCGGGCTTTCTTT.

The chain uses TRBV21-1 and TRBJ2-1; the table's D gene call, TRBD1, was not cross checked with the DNA. TRBV21-1 is shown as a pseudogene. The CDR3 covers 16 residues. CDR3 sequence: CASSKVPRQGSNEQFF. The CDR3 region has the DNA TGTGCCAGCAGCAAAGTCCCGAGACAGGGCTCAAATGAGCAGTTCTTC.

The rearrangement joins TRBV9 to TRBJ2-7; the D is unclear. Between the trimmed V and J ends, which lost 1 base and 0 bases, there was a span of 11 bases. The CDR3 totals 15 residues. Germline assignment: CDR1 SGDLS and CDR2 YYNGEE. The CDR3 DNA reads TGTGCCAGCAGCGTATTCATCGGAAGCTCCTACGAGCAGTACTTC. It codes for CASSVFIGSSYEQYF.

The rearrangement links TRBV12-3 or TRBV12-4 to TRBJ2-3; perhaps TRBD1 as D (5 bases). This CDR3 region has 13 residues. The V and J ends lost 1 base and 6 bases respectively, with 8 bases between them. For the CDR3, the DNA is TGTGCCAGCAGTTTAGTGACAGTCGATACGCAGTATTTT. As protein: CASSLVTVDTQYF.

This chain uses TRBV2 with TRBJ1-3; no reliable D call. This CDR3 is built from 13 residues. Germline V gene data show CDR1 as SNHLY and CDR2 as FYNNEI. V was cut by 4 bases and J by 0 bases, with 4 bases left in between. CDR3 loop: CASSGPSGNTIYF. The CDR3 nucleotides read TGTGCCAGCAGTGGACCCTCTGGAAACACCATATATTTT.

The V call is TRBV11-3, the J call TRBJ2-1; 10 positions match TRBD1. The germline CDR1 and CDR2 sequences are SGHNT and YENEEA. J gave up 3 bases and V 4 bases, and 3 bases lay outside the gene matches. The CDR3 covers 15 residues. The CDR3 region is CASSSGQGSYNEQFF. CDR3 coding DNA: TGTGCCAGCAGCTCGGGACAGGGGAGCTACAATGAGCAGTTCTTC.

The V call is TRBV19, the J call TRBJ2-3; tentative D call: TRBD1 (6 bases). CDR3 length: 12 residues. V lost 4 bases, J lost 6 bases, and 8 bases lay in between. The germline V gene has CDR1 LNHDA and CDR2 SQIVND (reference sequence). The CDR3: CASSTQGDTQYF. Written as DNA, the CDR3 is TGTGCCAGTAGTACCCAGGGGGATACGCAGTATTTT.

Comments on this clone: Other nucleotide sequences in the sample specify the same CDR3. V usage is TRBV14 and J usage is TRBJ1-2; D remains unclear. Trimming removed 3 bases at V and 1 base at J, with 6 bases between. This CDR3 has 13 amino acids. Germline-derived CDR1 and CDR2 are SGHDN and FVKESK. The CDR3 DNA sequence: TGTGCCAGCAGCCAGGGTCGTAACTATGGCTACACCTTC. This gives the protein CASSQGRNYGYTF.

This chain links TRBV3-1 (or the pseudogene TRBV3-2) with TRBJ2-1, with D possibly being TRBD1 or TRBD2 (5 bases each). CDR3 length: 15 amino acids. Germline V CDR1 and CDR2: LGHDT, YNNKEL (reference sequence). V was trimmed by 7 bases and J by 0 bases, leaving 13 bases between them. CDR3 in amino acids: CASTLGTSSYNEQFF. CDR3 sequence (DNA): TGTGCCAGCACCCTAGGGACGAGCTCCTACAATGAGCAGTTCTTC.

The chain recombines TRBV3-1 (or the pseudogene TRBV3-2) with TRBJ1-4, with D unresolved. CDR1 is LGHDT and CDR2 is YNNKEL in the germline V gene (reference sequence). The CDR3 spans 17 residues. The V gene lost 0 bases and the J gene lost 0 bases, with 11 bases spanning the gap. CDR3 protein: CASSQDSMIATNEKLFF. CDR3 DNA: TGTGCCAGCAGCCAAGATTCGATGATAGCAACTAATGAAAAACTGTTTTTT.

The chain has TRBV7-3 and TRBJ2-6; D uncertain. V lost 5 bases and J lost 0, with 5 bases in between. CDR1 is SGHTA, CDR2 FQGTGA, per germline. The CDR3 length is 14 residues. CDR3: CASSPSSGANVLTF. DNA for the CDR3: TGTGCCAGCAGCCCGTCCTCTGGGGCCAACGTCCTGACTTTC.

The rearrangement joins TRBV7-2 to TRBJ1-2; 8 bases agree with TRBD1. This CDR3 spans 14 amino acids. The junction had 3 bases not matched to a gene; V was cut back by 5 bases and J by 1 base. Germline V gives CDR1 SGHTA, CDR2 FQGNSA. The CDR3 reads CASSRTGSNYGYTF. The CDR3 DNA reads as TGTGCCAGCAGCCGGACAGGGAGTAACTATGGCTACACCTTC.

V gene TRBV7-2 combines with J gene TRBJ1-5; possible D gene TRBD1, 6 bases. The CDR3 totals 13 residues. Trimming removed 8 bases from V and 6 bases from J, with 14 bases in between. CDR1 and CDR2 from the germline V gene are SGHTA and FQGNSA. CDR3 amino acids: CASSGGAGQPQHF. CDR3 DNA: TGTGCCAGCTCCGGGGGGGCGGGTCAGCCCCAGCATTTT. The full variable domain, in which reference TRBV7-2 and TRBJ1-5 provide the parts outside the CDR3, is GAGVSQSPSNKVTEKGKDVELRCDPISGHTALYWYRQSLGQGLEFLIYFQGNSAPDKSGLPSDRFSAERTGGSVSTLTIQRTQQEDSAVYLCASSGGAGQPQHFGDGTRLSIL.

V and J are TRBV5-4 and TRBJ1-2; 8 nucleotides align to TRBD1. V lost 4 bases, J lost 4 bases, and 3 bases stayed unmatched. This CDR3 is built from 13 residues. The V gene's germline CDR1 is SGHNT and CDR2 YYREEE (reference sequence). The CDR3 loop is CASSTGQGYGYTF. The CDR3 DNA reads TGTGCCAGCAGCACCGGACAGGGCTATGGCTACACCTTC.

The chain is built from TRBV6-5 and TRBJ2-3; D remains ambiguous. The CDR3 spans 14 residues. Germline-derived CDR1 and CDR2 are MNHEY and SVGAGI. Trimming took 6 bases from V and 0 from J, leaving 10 bases between them. As DNA, the CDR3 is TGTGCCAGCAGAACCGGGCCGAGCACAGATACGCAGTATTTT. Residues: CASRTGPSTDTQYF.

The chain employs TRBV6-5 and TRBJ2-2; D gene uncertain. Germline lookup yields CDR1 MNHEY and CDR2 SVGAGI. CDR3 length: 13 amino acids. The germline V and J ends were trimmed by 5 bases and 3 bases, with 7 bases remaining between them. The CDR3 nucleotides read TGTGCCAGCAGTCCAGATTACACCGGGGAGCTGTTTTTT. Its translation: CASSPDYTGELFF.

This clone was detected a few times. This chain connects TRBV7-3 to TRBJ1-1, with a possible D match to TRBD1 (6 bases). The CDR3 has 14 amino acids. The germline V gene encodes CDR1 SGHTA and CDR2 FQGTGA. Trimming removed 5 bases at V and 5 bases at J, with 15 bases between. CDR3 nucleotides: TGTGCCAGCAGCCCGGACAGTATTGTTACTGAAGCTTTCTTT. This codes for CASSPDSIVTEAFF.